These T cell receptor beta chains were read from a single sample in a study of T cells in localized non-small cell lung cancer. Profiling relied on immunoSEQ multiplex PCR, and the TCRdb table lists in-frame clones only, not all of them. The table shows approximately 11,000 clones, with around 82% occurring only once. The material sequenced was peripheral blood mononuclear cells, taken before any cancer treatment. These receptors originate from a female donor over 55 with stage II lung adenocarcinoma. Both conserved end residues are part of each CDR3. A D gene is named only where the DNA matches it firmly. A clone size is listed for some rows: how often the clone was seen (once, few, many), or a class if it is expanded.

TGTGCCACCAGCAGAGATCCCCGGACAGGGGGCTTAATCCTTGAAGCTTTCTTT	CATSRDPRTGGLILEAFF	TRBV15	TRBJ1-1	.	TRBD1
TGCGCCAGCAGCCAAGATCCTGCGGGACTAGCGGGAGATACGCAGTATTTT	CASSQDPAGLAGDTQYF	TRBV4-1	TRBJ2-3	few	TRBD2
TGTGCCAGCAGCTTAATCCGAGACGGATCACCCCTCCACTTT	CASSLIRDGSPLHF	TRBV7-3	TRBJ1-6	.	.
TGTGCCAGCAGTTTATCGGCAGGGGCGAACACTGAAGCTTTCTTT	CASSLSAGANTEAFF	TRBV27	TRBJ1-1	.	.
TGTGCCAGCTCAAGCCGGGGAGCTGGGACCTTC	CASSSRGAGTF	TRBV18	TRBJ1-2	.	.
TGTGCCATCAGTGAGTTGGAGGGGGCTCTGACGAGTGGCTACACCTTC	CAISELEGALTSGYTF	TRBV10-3	TRBJ1-2	once	TRBD1
TGTGCCAGCAGCTTGAAAGAAGCTTTCTTT	CASSLKEAFF	TRBV7-9	TRBJ1-1	few	.
TGCGCCAGCAGCCCCGCGGGAGGCCACTCCTACGAGCAGTACTTC	CASSPAGGHSYEQYF	TRBV5-1	TRBJ2-7	.	TRBD2
TGTGCCAGCAGTTACAGGGGGCAGAGCACAGATACGCAGTATTTT	CASSYRGQSTDTQYF	TRBV6-5	TRBJ2-3	.	TRBD1
TGTGCCAGCAGCTTTTCGGGGCCCGAGACCCAGTACTTC	CASSFSGPETQYF	TRBV11-2	TRBJ2-5	.	.
TGTGCCAGCAGCCAAGACGGGGGGCGAGAGCAGTACTTC	CASSQDGGREQYF	TRBV27	TRBJ2-7	.	.
TGTGCCAGCAGTGAAGAGGGGCGGGGGAGCCACGAGCAGTACTTC	CASSEEGRGSHEQYF	TRBV6-1	TRBJ2-7	.	TRBD2
TGCGCCAGCCACCCTGTCATGGGGTTGGGGGACTATGGCTACACCTTC	CASHPVMGLGDYGYTF	TRBV10-2	TRBJ1-2	.	.
TGTGCCAGTAGTATGGACTACTCCGGGACAGGGAATGAAAAACTGTTTTTT	CASSMDYSGTGNEKLFF	TRBV19	TRBJ1-4	few	TRBD1
TGCGCCAGCTCTCCGGGACAGATTAACACCGGGGAGCTGTTTTTT	CASSPGQINTGELFF	TRBV5-1	TRBJ2-2	.	TRBD1
TGTGCCATCAGGGGGGGACTAGCGGGAACCACAGATACGCAGTATTTT	CAIRGGLAGTTDTQYF	TRBV10-3	TRBJ2-3	.	TRBD2
TGTGCCCCAACGGGGGGGGATAGCAATCAGCCCCAGCATTTT	CAPTGGDSNQPQHF	TRBV9	TRBJ1-5	.	.
TGCGCCAGCAGCTTGGAGCCCACTGGCTCTGGAAACACCATATATTTT	CASSLEPTGSGNTIYF	TRBV5-1	TRBJ1-3	once	.
TGCGCCAGCAGAAGTGCGACTAGCGGCGGGGAGCTGTTTTTT	CASRSATSGGELFF	TRBV5-1	TRBJ2-2	.	TRBD2
TGCGCCAGCAGCAGAGAGGGCGGGAGGGTTGTAGATACGCAGTATTTT	CASSREGGRVVDTQYF	TRBV5-1	TRBJ2-3	.	TRBD2
TGTGCCAGCAGTAACAGGGGGCGGTACACTGAAGCTTTCTTT	CASSNRGRYTEAFF	TRBV27	TRBJ1-1	.	TRBD1
TGTGCCTGGAGTCCGGGAGGGGGCGGTTGGATCGGTCAGCCCCAGCATTTT	CAWSPGGGGWIGQPQHF	TRBV30	TRBJ1-5	.	TRBD1
TGTGCCAGCTCATCGTACGCGACAGGGACTAGCACAGATACGCAGTATTTT	CASSSYATGTSTDTQYF	TRBV18	TRBJ2-3	.	.
TGTGCCAGCAGCTTAGTTACAGGGGTGAATCAGCCCCAGCATTTT	CASSLVTGVNQPQHF	TRBV7-2	TRBJ1-5	.	TRBD1
TGTGCCAGCAGAAGGACAGATAGCAATCAGCCCCAGCATTTT	CASRRTDSNQPQHF	TRBV2	TRBJ1-5	.	.
TGTGCCAGCAGCCAAGGTGGCGGGAACACTGAAGCTTTCTTT	CASSQGGGNTEAFF	TRBV14	TRBJ1-1	few	.